This TCR beta chain was identified in a study of blood T cell repertoires in COVID-19. Overall study context: COVID-19 samples, acute and convalescent, were from the United States, Italy and Spain.

V dropped 5 bases and J dropped 2; count of bases not matched to a gene: 4. CDR1 is SGHVS, CDR2 FQNEAQ, per germline. This CDR3 is built from 14 residues. Cohort allocation depended upon clinical history that participants reported. Data came from immunoSEQ multiplex PCR; TCRdb stores just in-frame clones and leaves some out. The data contain about 430,000 clones, over 75% of them singletons. The sample taken for sequencing was PBMCs or T cells enriched from blood (not recorded which). V gene TRBV7-8 combines with J gene TRBJ2-7; 9 bases agree with TRBD1. The receptor's source is a woman in her late teens or twenties who had been exposed to COVID-19. The CDR3 loop reads CASSVGTGPYEQYF. The CDR3, as DNA: TGTGCCAGCAGCGTAGGGACAGGGCCCTACGAGCAGTACTTC.